These 11 T cell receptor beta chains were sequenced from one sample in a study of Ad26.COV2.S vaccination and SARS-CoV-2 variants. The repertoire was sequenced with immunoSEQ multiplex PCR; TCRdb's copy has only in-frame clones and lacks some. The sample lists more than 150,000 clones, around nine tenths seen once, with about 5.5% in the top ten. The material sequenced was peripheral blood, taken after recovery from COVID-19. All receptors come from a human donor who had recovered from COVID-19.

This chain links TRBV7-9 with TRBJ2-5; 12 bases match TRBD1. The trim removed 4 bases at V and 3 bases at J, leaving 9 bases unmatched. CDR3 length equals 17 residues. Germline V CDR1 and CDR2: SEHNR, FQNEAQ (reference sequence). In DNA form, the CDR3 reads TGTGCCAGCAGCTCACGGGGGGACAGGGGGCCGAAAGAGACCCAGTACTTC. It specifies CASSSRGDRGPKETQYF.

The chain recombines TRBV10-3 with TRBJ1-1; 8 bases line up with TRBD1. CDR1 is ENHRY and CDR2 is SYGVKD in the germline V gene. The CDR3 totals 13 residues. V lost 10 bases and J lost 1; bases outside the gene matches: 5. CDR3 sequence: CASWTGPNTEAFF. CDR3 DNA: TGTGCCAGCTGGACAGGGCCGAACACTGAAGCTTTCTTT.

The chain carries TRBV4-1 and TRBJ1-6, with D uncertain. This CDR3 spans 13 amino acids. Germline CDR1 MGHRA, CDR2 YSYEKL. Trimming pared 0 bases from V and 11 bases from J, leaving 8 bases between. CDR3 DNA sequence: TGCGCCAGCAGCCAAGACTTCCGTGCACCCCTCCACTTT. This sequence encodes CASSQDFRAPLHF.

The V and J genes are TRBV28 and TRBJ2-7; 9 bases fit TRBD1. The germline gives CDR1 MDHEN, CDR2 SYDVKM. The V segment lost 2 bases and the J segment 4 bases; nucleotides outside the gene matches: 15. The length of the CDR3 is 18 residues. The CDR3 reads CASSLGIDRGIYSYEQYF. DNA for the CDR3: TGTGCCAGCAGTTTAGGGATAGACAGGGGGATCTACTCATACGAGCAGTACTTC.

This chain uses TRBV11-2 with TRBJ2-7; 7 nucleotides align to TRBD1. CDR3 length: 14 residues. V was clipped by 5 bases and J by 2 bases; unmatched bases: 6. The germline V gene has CDR1 SGHAT and CDR2 FQNNGV. The CDR3 bases are TGTGCCAGCAGCGCCCAGACAGGGCCCTACGAGCAGTACTTC. It encodes CASSAQTGPYEQYF.

This sequence joins TRBV5-6 and TRBJ1-3; tentative D call: TRBD1 (5 bases). Germline CDR1 is SGHDT and CDR2 is YYEEEE. Trimming removed 3 bases at V and 0 bases at J, with 22 bases between. The CDR3 sequence is 19 residues long. The CDR3 DNA is TGTGCCAGCAGCTCAATTGTGGGCGTCGGGGGACGCTCTGGAAACACCATATATTTT. Amino acids: CASSSIVGVGGRSGNTIYF.

The chain uses TRBV6-1 and TRBJ2-7; TRBD2 might be the D (5 bases). The germline V gene encodes CDR1 MNHNS and CDR2 SASEGT. The germline V and J ends were trimmed by 3 bases and 2 bases, with 11 bases remaining between them. The length of the CDR3 is 14 residues. CDR3 DNA: TGTGCCAGCAGTGAGCTTGAGCGGCCCTACGAGCAGTACTTC. It encodes CASSELERPYEQYF.

The chain uses TRBV15 and TRBJ1-2; D gene uncertain. This CDR3 is built from 13 residues. V gave up 3 bases and J gave up 3 bases, with 8 bases separating them. In germline, CDR1 is LNHNV, CDR2 YYDKDF (reference sequence). CDR3 nucleotide sequence: TGTGCCACCAGCAGGGTCGAGGACTATGGCTACACCTTC. Amino acid sequence: CATSRVEDYGYTF.

This clone was detected only once. This chain uses TRBV7-2 with TRBJ1-2, with 9 nucleotides matching TRBD1. V trimming: 5 bases; J trimming: 8 bases; junction bases outside the gene matches: 9. This CDR3 contains 14 residues. Germline V gene data show CDR1 as SGHTA and CDR2 as FQGNSA. CDR3 bases: TGTGCCAGCAGCGTACTACAGGGGGCATGGGGCTACACCTTC. The encoded protein is CASSVLQGAWGYTF.

This chain connects TRBV2 to TRBJ2-3, with D perhaps TRBD1 or TRBD2 (5 bases each). Trimming cost V 6 bases and J 6 bases, with 22 bases left between them. The CDR3 spans 16 residues. Per the germline V gene, CDR1 is SNHLY and CDR2 is FYNNEI. The CDR3 DNA follows: TGTGCCAGCAGGGACCGGGGCAGTCTCTCGCGGGATACGCAGTATTTT. It encodes CASRDRGSLSRDTQYF.

The rearrangement joins TRBV7-2 to TRBJ2-3; D might be TRBD2 (5 bases). V was cut by 4 bases and J by 9 bases, with 8 bases left in between. Germline V gene lookup returns CDR1 SGHTA and CDR2 FQGNSA. The CDR3 extends over 11 amino acids. CDR3 bases: TGTGCCAGCAGCTCCCGGGGAACGCAGTATTTT. Its translation: CASSSRGTQYF.